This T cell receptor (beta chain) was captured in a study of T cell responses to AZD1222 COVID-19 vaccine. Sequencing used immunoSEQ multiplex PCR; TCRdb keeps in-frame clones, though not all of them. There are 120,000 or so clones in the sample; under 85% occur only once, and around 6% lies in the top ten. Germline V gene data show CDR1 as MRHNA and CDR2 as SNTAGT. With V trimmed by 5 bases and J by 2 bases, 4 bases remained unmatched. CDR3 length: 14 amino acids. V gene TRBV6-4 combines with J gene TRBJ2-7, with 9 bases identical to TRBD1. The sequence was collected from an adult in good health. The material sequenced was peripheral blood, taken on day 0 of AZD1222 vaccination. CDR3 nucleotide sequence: TGTGCCAGCAGTCCAGACAGGGGGACCTACGAGCAGTACTTC. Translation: CASSPDRGTYEQYF.